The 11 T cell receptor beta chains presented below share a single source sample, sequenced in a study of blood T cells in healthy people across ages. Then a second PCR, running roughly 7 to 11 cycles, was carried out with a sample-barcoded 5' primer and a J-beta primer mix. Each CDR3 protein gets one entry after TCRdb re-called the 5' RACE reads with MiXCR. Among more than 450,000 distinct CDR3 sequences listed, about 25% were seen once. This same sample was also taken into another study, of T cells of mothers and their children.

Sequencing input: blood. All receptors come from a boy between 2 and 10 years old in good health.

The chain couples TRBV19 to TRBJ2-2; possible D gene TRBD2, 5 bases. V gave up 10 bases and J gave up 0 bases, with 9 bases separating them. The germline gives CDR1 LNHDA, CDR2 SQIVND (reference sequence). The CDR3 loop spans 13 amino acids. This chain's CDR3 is CATRGTNTGELFF. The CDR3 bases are TGTGCCACCCGGGGTACGAACACCGGGGAGCTGTTTTTT.

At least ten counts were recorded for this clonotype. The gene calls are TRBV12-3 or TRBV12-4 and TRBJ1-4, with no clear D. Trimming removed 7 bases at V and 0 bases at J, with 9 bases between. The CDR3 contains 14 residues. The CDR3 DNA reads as TGTGCCAGCACTACAGCAACAACTAATGAAAAACTGTTTTTT. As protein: CASTTATTNEKLFF.

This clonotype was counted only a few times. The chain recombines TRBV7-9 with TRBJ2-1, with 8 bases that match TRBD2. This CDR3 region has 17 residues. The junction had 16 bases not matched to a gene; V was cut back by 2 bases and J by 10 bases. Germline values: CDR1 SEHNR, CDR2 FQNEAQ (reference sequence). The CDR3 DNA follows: TGTGCCAGCAGCTTACTAAAGGCGGGAGGAAGACCGCTAGAGCAGTTCTTC. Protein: CASSLLKAGGRPLEQFF.

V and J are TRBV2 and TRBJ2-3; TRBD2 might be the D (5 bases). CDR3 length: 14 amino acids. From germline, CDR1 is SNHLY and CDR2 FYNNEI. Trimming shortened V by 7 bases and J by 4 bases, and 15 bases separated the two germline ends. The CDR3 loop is CASIGSEVSDTQYF. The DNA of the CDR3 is TGTGCCAGCATTGGTAGCGAGGTCTCAGATACGCAGTATTTT.

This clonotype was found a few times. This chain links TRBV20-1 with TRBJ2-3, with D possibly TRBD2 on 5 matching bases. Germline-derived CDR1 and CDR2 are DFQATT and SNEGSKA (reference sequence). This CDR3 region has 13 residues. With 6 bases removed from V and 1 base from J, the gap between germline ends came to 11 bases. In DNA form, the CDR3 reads TGCAGTGCGAGGGCCTCCGGCACAGATACGCAGTATTTT. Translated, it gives CSARASGTDTQYF.

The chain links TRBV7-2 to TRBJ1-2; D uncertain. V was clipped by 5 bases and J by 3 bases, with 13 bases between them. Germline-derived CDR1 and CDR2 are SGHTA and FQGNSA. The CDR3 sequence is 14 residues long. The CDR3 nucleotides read TGTGCCAGCAGCCCCGGCCAGTGGGACTATGGCTACACCTTC. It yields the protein CASSPGQWDYGYTF.

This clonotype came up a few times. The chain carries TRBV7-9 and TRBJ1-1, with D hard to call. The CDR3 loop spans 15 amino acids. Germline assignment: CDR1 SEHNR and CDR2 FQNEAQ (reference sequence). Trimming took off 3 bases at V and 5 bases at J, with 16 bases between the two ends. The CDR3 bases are TGTGCCAGCAGCTTTCCCATTGGAGCAGATACTGAAGCTTTCTTT. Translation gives CASSFPIGADTEAFF.

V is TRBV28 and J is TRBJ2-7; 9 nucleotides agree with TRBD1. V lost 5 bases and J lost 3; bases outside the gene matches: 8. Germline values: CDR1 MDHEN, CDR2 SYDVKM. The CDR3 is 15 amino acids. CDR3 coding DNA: TGTGCCAGCAGTCGATGGGACAGGGTAAACTACGAGCAGTACTTC. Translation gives CASSRWDRVNYEQYF.

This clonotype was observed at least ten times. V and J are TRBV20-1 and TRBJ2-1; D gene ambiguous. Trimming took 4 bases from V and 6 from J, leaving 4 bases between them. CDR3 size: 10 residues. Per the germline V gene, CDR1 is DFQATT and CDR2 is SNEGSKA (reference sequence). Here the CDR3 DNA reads TGCAGTGCTATAGGCAATGAGCAGTTCTTC. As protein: CSAIGNEQFF.

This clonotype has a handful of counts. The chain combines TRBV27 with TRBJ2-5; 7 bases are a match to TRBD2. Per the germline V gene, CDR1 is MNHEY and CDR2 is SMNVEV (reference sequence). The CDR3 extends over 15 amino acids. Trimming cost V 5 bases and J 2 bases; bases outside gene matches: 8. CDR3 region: CASSARDYAQETQYF. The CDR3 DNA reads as TGTGCCAGCAGTGCTCGGGACTACGCACAAGAGACCCAGTACTTC.

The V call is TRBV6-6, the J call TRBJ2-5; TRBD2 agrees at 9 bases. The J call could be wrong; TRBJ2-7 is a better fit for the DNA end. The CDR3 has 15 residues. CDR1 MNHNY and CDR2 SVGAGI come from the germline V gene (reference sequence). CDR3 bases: TGTGCCAGCAGTTACGGGGGCGGGAGGGCCAACGAGCAGTACTTC. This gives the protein CASSYGGGRANEQYF.